The rows below give T cell receptor beta chains drawn from one sample of a study of cytomegalovirus exposure and HLA in healthy donors. Repertoires were generated with immunoSEQ multiplex PCR, while TCRdb's copy carries only in-frame clones and drops some. The sample carries 150,000 to 200,000 clones, around 84% recorded once. What was sequenced was PBMCs. These receptor sequences come from a male donor in good health and CMV-seropositive. Both conserved end residues are part of each CDR3. A D gene is named only where the DNA matches it firmly.

TRBJ1-1 . TRBV10-3 CAISDLGAAGTEAFF
TRBJ2-5 TRBD2 TRBV7-9 CASGMGTSVGTQYF
TRBJ1-4 TRBD1 TRBV18 CASSRDRADEKLFF
TRBJ1-1 . TRBV5-1 CASTRGKNTEAFF
TRBJ2-7 . TRBV6-1 CASSETRNLYEQYF
TRBJ2-3 TRBD2 TRBV9 CASNKRGGGGADTQYF
TRBJ2-5 TRBD1 TRBV27 CASSSPIRDSQETQYF
TRBJ1-5 . TRBV28 CASSLGGRGTVVQPQHF
. . TRBV9 CASSVGGFSSYEQYF
TRBJ2-7 TRBD1 TRBV7-2 CASSQGQGWDEQYF
TRBJ2-3 TRBD2 TRBV12-5 CASGSGRGFRTDTQYF